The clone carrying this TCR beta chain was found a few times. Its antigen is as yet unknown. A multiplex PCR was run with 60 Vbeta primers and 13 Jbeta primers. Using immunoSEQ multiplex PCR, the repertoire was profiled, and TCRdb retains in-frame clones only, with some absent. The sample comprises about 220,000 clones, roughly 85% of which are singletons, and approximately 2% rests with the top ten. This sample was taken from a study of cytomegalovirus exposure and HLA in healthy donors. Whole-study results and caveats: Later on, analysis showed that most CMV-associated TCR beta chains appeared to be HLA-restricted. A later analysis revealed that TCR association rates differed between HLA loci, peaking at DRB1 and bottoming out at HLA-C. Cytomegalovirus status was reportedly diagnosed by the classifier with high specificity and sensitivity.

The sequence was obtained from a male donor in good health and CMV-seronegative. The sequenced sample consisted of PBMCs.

The CDR3 region is CASSLGQGERQETQYF. Written as DNA, the CDR3 is TGTGCCAGCAGCTTAGGACAGGGCGAGAGGCAAGAGACCCAGTACTTC. The J gene is TRBJ2-5, the V gene TRBV7-9; 7 nucleotides agree with TRBD1. CDR3 length: 16 amino acids. CDR1 SEHNR and CDR2 FQNEAQ come from the germline V gene (reference sequence). The junction had 7 bases not matched to a gene; V was cut back by 1 base and J by 2 bases.